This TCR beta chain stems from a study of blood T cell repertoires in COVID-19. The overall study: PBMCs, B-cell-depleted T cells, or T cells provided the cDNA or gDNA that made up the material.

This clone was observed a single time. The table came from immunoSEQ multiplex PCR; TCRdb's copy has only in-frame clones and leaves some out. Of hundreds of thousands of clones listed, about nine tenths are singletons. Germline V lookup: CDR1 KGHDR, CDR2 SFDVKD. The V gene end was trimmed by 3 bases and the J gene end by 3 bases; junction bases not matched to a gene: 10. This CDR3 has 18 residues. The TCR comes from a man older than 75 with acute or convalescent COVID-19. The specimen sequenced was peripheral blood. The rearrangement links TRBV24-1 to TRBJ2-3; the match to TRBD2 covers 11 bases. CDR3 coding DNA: TGTGCCACCAGTGATGATACTGTGACTAGCGGGACGACAGATACGCAGTATTTT. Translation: CATSDDTVTSGTTDTQYF.